The clone carrying this T cell receptor beta chain has just one count. Its antigen is still unknown. The use of genomic DNA as template underpinned the TCR beta VDJ and CDR3 profiling. Using its own MiXCR run on the reads, TCRdb lists one record per CDR3 protein. The sample contains more than 150,000 distinct CDR3 sequences, 48% of which appear only once. The sample comes from a study of CD8+CD57+ T cells in acquired aplastic anemia. Broader study findings: Statistical testing detected no significant gap in CD8+ Simpson's diversity between patients and controls.

The patients chosen for sequencing had shown expansion of CD8+CD57+ cells (detected by flow cytometry). The CDR3 runs 12 residues. CDR1 is SEHNR, CDR2 FQNEAQ, per germline (reference sequence). The V end lost 8 bases, the J end lost 3 bases, and 10 bases lay between the germline ends. Specimen: sorted CD4+, CD8+, or CD8+CD57+ T cells (not recorded which) from PBMCs. This rearrangement joins TRBV7-9 to TRBJ1-1, with unresolved D. The sequence derives from a human donor with aplastic anemia. CDR3 sequence: CASPSADTEAFF. CDR3 nucleotides: TGTGCCAGCCCTTCCGCGGACACTGAAGCTTTCTTT.